This T cell receptor (beta chain) emerged from a study of vaccination effects on CD4 cells after COVID-19 (dated by TCRdb to between 2021 and 2023). With respect to the entire study: Post-vaccine samples across the study were collected a median of 72 days after the second dose, with a range of 14 to 241. The Oncomine TCR Beta short-read assay on an Illumina iSeq 100 was used to sequence cultures from other donors in the study. SARS-CoV-2 spike-specific CD4+ TCR repertoires from before and after mRNA vaccination were compared in COVID-19 convalescent patients and in infection-naive vaccine recipients. Altogether, roughly 10 COVID-19 convalescent patients and 4 SARS-CoV-2-naive healthy vaccine recipients made up the full study. The paper as a whole reports these results and caveats: Both infection-induced and vaccine-induced clones contracted markedly at late post-vaccination timepoints, which is consistent with waning T cell responses. In healthy vaccine recipients, vaccine-induced clones were almost all SARS-CoV-2 mono-reactive, with only 1 of 255 cross-reactive with common cold coronaviruses. Limitations of the study were the small number of convalescent patients and the absence of early post-infection timepoints.

Concerning this clone: It lacks a known antigen. No base qualities exist here, and no much larger clone lies one base off it.

The junction carries 13 bases between V and J, which are trimmed by 7 bases and 1 base respectively. CDR1 and CDR2, looked up from the germline V gene (reference sequence), are WNHNN and SYGVQD. Its CDR3 holds 14 amino acids, cysteine through phenylalanine. The DNA shown is the 42-base CDR3, in frame from base 1. In the ViraFEST assay, PBMC were stimulated with viral peptide pools, and antigen-specific CD4+ T cell clonotypes were then identified by expansion using TCR sequencing. After less than 13 days of culture, CD4+ T cells were isolated with the EasySep CD4+ T cell isolation kit. Each participant received two doses of an mRNA SARS-CoV-2 vaccine, either BNT162b2 or mRNA-1273. Negative nucleocapsid antibody results before and after vaccination confirmed that the healthy vaccine recipients had no prior SARS-CoV-2 infection. A few million PBMC per well were cultured with approximately 10 ug/ml peptides in IMDM containing roughly 5% human AB serum, around 10 IU/ml IL-2 and gentamicin. Half of the culture medium was replaced with fresh IL-2-containing medium on days 3 and 7. Each peptide stimulation condition was cultured in triplicate wells unless otherwise noted. Using Ficoll-Paque Plus gradient centrifugation, PBMC were separated from whole blood and then either used fresh or cryopreserved at -140C. Overlapping peptide pools spanned the spike proteins of SARS-CoV-2 and the common cold coronaviruses HCoV-NL63, HCoV-OC43 and HCoV-229E. Genomic DNA was extracted from cultured CD4+ T cells with the QIAamp micro DNA kit.

The method behind the library was the immunoSEQ multiplex PCR assay. TCR beta CDR3 sequencing was performed on DNA from the cultured, isolated CD4+ T cells. On the study's bioinformatics: Non-productive TCR sequences were discarded, and reads were trimmed to the CDR3 region, with only CDR3s of 7 or more amino acids retained. Antigen-specific clonotypes were identified with the MANAFEST web app by comparing expansion in peptide wells against reference cultures. To count as positive, a clone had to show expansion at FDR<0.05 compared with the reference and with all other wells, an odds ratio above 5, and a frequency above 0.1% in two replicate wells. Clonotypes significantly expanded in SARS-CoV-2 spike wells and in at least one common cold coronavirus spike condition were defined as cross-reactive. Levenshtein distance calculated with the stringdist R package was used to assess CDR3 similarity, and unrooted trees were constructed with ape in R 3.6.1. The table was pulled from immuneACCESS by TCRdb, which kept in-frame rearrangements only. Such tables lose some clones; where checked, under half of the loss comes from unresolved V genes, and the rest has no known cause. D and trimming were read from the DNA, whereas the V and J calls and clone size are those reported in that table. The sample table contains 55,000 to 70,000 clones; only one count was recorded for 76% of them. The ten most abundant clones make up more than 0.9% of the sample.

The V and J genes are TRBV10-1 and TRBJ1-1; the D region possibly corresponds to TRBD1 (5 bases align). Sample: CD4+ T cells from PBMCs cultured with HCoV-OC43 spike peptides, taken after COVID-19 vaccination. In light of the paper, this sample's cell subset or site label describes: HCoV-OC43 spike overlapping peptide pool stimulation. This TCR was sampled from a human donor who received a COVID-19 vaccine. The nucleotides are TGCGCCAGCAAACCCGGGACGGCGAACACTGAAGCTTTCTTT. This is translated as CASKPGTANTEAFF.